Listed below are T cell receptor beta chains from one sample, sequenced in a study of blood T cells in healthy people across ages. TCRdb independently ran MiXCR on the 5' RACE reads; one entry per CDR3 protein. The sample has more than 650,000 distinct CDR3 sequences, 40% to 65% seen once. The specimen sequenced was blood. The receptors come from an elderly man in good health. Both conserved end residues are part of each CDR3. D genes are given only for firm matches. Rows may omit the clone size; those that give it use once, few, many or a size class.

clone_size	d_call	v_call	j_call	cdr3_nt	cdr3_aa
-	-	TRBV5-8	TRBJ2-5	TGTGCCAGCAGCTTGCTCACCCCTGGGACCCAGTACTTC	CASSLLTPGTQYF
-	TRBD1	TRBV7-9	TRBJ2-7	TGTGCCAGCAGCTTCGGACAGGGGGCCGTCGAGCAGTACTTC	CASSFGQGAVEQYF
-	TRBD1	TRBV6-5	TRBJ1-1	TGTGCCAGCAGGTCCTCCACAGGGGGCAACACTGAAGCTTTCTTT	CASRSSTGGNTEAFF
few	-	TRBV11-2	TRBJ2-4	TGTGCCAGCAGCCCCCGGGCCCCGGGGTTCCAAAACATTCAGTACTTC	CASSPRAPGFQNIQYF
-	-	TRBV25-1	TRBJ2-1	TGTGCCAGCAGTGAATACGGTGGAGGGAGCAATGAGCAGTTCTTC	CASSEYGGGSNEQFF
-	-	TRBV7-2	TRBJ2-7	TGTGCCAGCAGCTTAGGGGAAGTTTCCTACGAGCAGTACTTC	CASSLGEVSYEQYF
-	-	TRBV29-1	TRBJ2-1	TGCAGCGTTAACCCTGGAGGCGGGTCCTACAATGAGCAGTTCTTC	CSVNPGGGSYNEQFF
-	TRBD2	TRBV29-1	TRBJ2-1	TGCAGCGTTGGAAAATGGCTAGCGGGTCAAAAGTTCTTC	CSVGKWLAGQKFF
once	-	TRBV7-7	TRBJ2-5	TGTGCCAGCAGCGGGGGACTGTTGCAAGAGACCCAGTACTTC	CASSGGLLQETQYF
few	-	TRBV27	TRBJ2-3	TGTGCCAGCAGTTTTTTACTGACCACAGATACGCAGTATTTT	CASSFLLTTDTQYF
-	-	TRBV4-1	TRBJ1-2	TGCGCCAGCAGCCACCCCGCAGGATGGGGCGGCTACACCTTC	CASSHPAGWGGYTF
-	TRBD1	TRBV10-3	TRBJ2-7	TGTGCCATCAGTCAGGGACAGGGCTACGAGCAGTACTTC	CAISQGQGYEQYF
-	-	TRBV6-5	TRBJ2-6	TGTGCCAGCAGTTACTCGGTACAGCCCTCTGGGGCCAACGTCCTGACTTTC	CASSYSVQPSGANVLTF
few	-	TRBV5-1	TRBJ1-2	TGCGCCAGCAGCTTCGCAGTCGGGTCCGGCTACACCTTC	CASSFAVGSGYTF
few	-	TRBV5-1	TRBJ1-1	TGCGCCAGCAGCTTGCCGGACGGGAACACTGAAGCTTTCTTT	CASSLPDGNTEAFF
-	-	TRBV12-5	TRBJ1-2	TGTGCTAGTGGCGCTACCTGGGGAGGCTACACCTTC	CASGATWGGYTF
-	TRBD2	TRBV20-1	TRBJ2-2	TGCAGTGCTAGGCCTAGCGGGAGGGCCGGGGAGCTGTTTTTT	CSARPSGRAGELFF
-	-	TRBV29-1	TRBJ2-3	TGCAGCGTTGATCTTCAAAGCACAGATACGCAGTATTTT	CSVDLQSTDTQYF
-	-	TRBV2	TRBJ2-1	TGTGCCAGCGTACGAACGAACAATGAGCAGTTCTTC	CASVRTNNEQFF
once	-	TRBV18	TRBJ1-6	TGTGCCAGCTCACCGGTAGAAAATTCACCCCTCCACTTT	CASSPVENSPLHF
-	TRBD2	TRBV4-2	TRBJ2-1	TGTGCCAGCAGCCAAGACGGAACGGGAGGAGGGAATGAGCAGTTCTTC	CASSQDGTGGGNEQFF
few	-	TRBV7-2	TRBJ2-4	TGTGCCAGCAGCACCTTTATCGCGGGATATCAGCCCCTAGCCAAAAACATTCAGTACTTC	CASSTFIAGYQPLAKNIQYF